These 9 T cell receptor beta chains were all obtained from the same sample, sequenced in a study of blood T cell repertoires in COVID-19. Data came from immunoSEQ multiplex PCR; TCRdb stores just in-frame clones and leaves some out. This sample carries some 190,000 clones, 70% to 90% of them seen once, and the ten largest clones take more than 2.5%. The sequencing input was peripheral blood. These receptor sequences come from a man in his sixties with acute or convalescent COVID-19.

This sequence joins TRBV9 and TRBJ1-6; D unresolved. Trimming removed 0 bases at V and 11 bases at J, with 9 bases between. Germline CDR1 reads SGDLS; CDR2 reads YYNGEE. This CDR3 contains 13 residues. For the CDR3, the DNA is TGTGCCAGCAGCGTAGGGGTTCAGGCACCCCTCCACTTT. Protein sequence: CASSVGVQAPLHF.

This sequence joins TRBV7-9 and TRBJ2-7, with a possible D match to TRBD1 (6 bases). The CDR3 length is 15 residues. Trimming stripped 7 bases from V and 1 base from J, with 17 bases between. In germline, CDR1 is SEHNR, CDR2 FQNEAQ (reference sequence). The CDR3 coding sequence is TGTGCCAGCACTGCCCCCGCGACAGGTTCCTACGAGCAGTACTTC. Its translation is CASTAPATGSYEQYF.

This clone was counted only a few times. The chain joins TRBV5-1 to TRBJ2-7, with 8 positions matching TRBD2. The V segment lost 1 base and the J segment 6 bases; nucleotides outside the gene matches: 15. The germline V gene encodes CDR1 SGHRS and CDR2 YFSETQ. This CDR3 is 17 amino acids long. CDR3 sequence reads: CASSLSSGGAGPGEQYF. CDR3 nucleotide sequence: TGCGCCAGCAGCTTGAGTTCCGGGGGGGCAGGGCCCGGCGAGCAGTACTTC. The full variable domain, its missing parts supplied by reference TRBV5-1 and TRBJ2-7, is KAGVTQTPRYLIKTRGQQVTLSCSPISGHRSVSWYQQTPGQGLQFLFEYFSETQRNKGNFPGRFSGRQFSNSRSEMNVSTLELGDSALYLCASSLSSGGAGPGEQYFGPGTRLTVT.

The CDR3: CASRTSASYNEQFF. DNA of the CDR3: TGTGCCAGCCGTACTAGCGCGTCCTACAATGAGCAGTTCTTC. The V gene is TRBV27, the J gene TRBJ2-1, with 7 nucleotides matching TRBD2. This CDR3 comprises 14 residues. V lost 8 bases to trimming and J lost 1 base; unmatched junction nucleotides: 5. CDR1 is MNHEY and CDR2 is SMNVEV in the germline V gene (reference sequence).

The chain recombines TRBV7-9 with TRBJ1-3; no firm D call. This CDR3 comprises 16 residues. Between the trimmed V and J ends, which lost 5 bases and 3 bases, there was a span of 17 bases. Germline V gene data show CDR1 as SEHNR and CDR2 as FQNEAQ (reference sequence). The DNA for the CDR3 is TGTGCCAGCAGCGGCTGGAGGTCCAGACTTGGAAACACCATATATTTT. This translates into CASSGWRSRLGNTIYF.

This chain uses TRBV19 with TRBJ2-5; 7 bases are a match to TRBD2. After removal of 4 bases from V and 1 base from J, the junction contained 9 bases not matched to a gene. This CDR3 region has 16 residues. The V gene's germline CDR1 is LNHDA and CDR2 SQIVND (reference sequence). The CDR3 sequence is CASSTQLLASQETQYF. The CDR3, as DNA: TGTGCCAGTAGTACCCAGCTACTAGCGAGCCAAGAGACCCAGTACTTC.

CDR3 sequence (DNA): TGTGCCAGCCCGCCCGCCGGGACAGGGGGATCCGTCTCCTACAATGAGCAGTTCTTC. Translation gives CASPPAGTGGSVSYNEQFF. This rearrangement joins TRBV18 to TRBJ2-1; 11 nucleotides line up with TRBD1. The CDR3 consists of 19 residues. V lost 8 bases and J lost 0; bases outside the gene matches: 15. From germline, CDR1 is KGHSH and CDR2 LQKENI.

J is TRBJ1-1 and V is TRBV18, with D possibly TRBD1 on 6 matching bases. CDR1 and CDR2 (germline): KGHSH, LQKENI. The CDR3 length is 15 residues. The ends were cut back, 0 bases at V and 4 bases at J, with 12 bases in the middle. CDR3 loop: CASSPPARGGTEAFF. The CDR3 DNA is TGTGCCAGCTCACCACCGGCCCGAGGGGGCACTGAAGCTTTCTTT.

This chain joins TRBV6-5 and TRBJ1-2, with D perhaps TRBD1 (6 bases). The CDR3 extends over 15 amino acids. Germline CDR1 is MNHEY and CDR2 is SVGAGI. Trimming cost V 3 bases and J 2 bases, with 13 bases left between them. CDR3 loop: CASSYEGGANYGYTF. CDR3 nucleotides: TGTGCCAGCAGTTATGAAGGGGGAGCCAACTATGGCTACACCTTC.